Following are 15 T cell receptor beta chains from one sample sequenced in a study of blood T cell repertoires in COVID-19. Profiled with immunoSEQ multiplex PCR; TCRdb holds only in-frame clones, not every one. The sample shows about 310,000 clones, roughly 90% of them seen only once. Source material: PBMCs or T cells enriched from blood (not recorded which). The receptors here all came from a middle-aged woman who had recovered from COVID-19.

The chain combines TRBV20-1 with TRBJ2-1; 7 nucleotides align to TRBD2. With 3 bases clipped from V and 10 bases from J, the junction kept 3 bases outside the gene matches. CDR3 size: 11 residues. Germline CDR1 DFQATT, CDR2 SNEGSKA (reference sequence). CDR3 DNA sequence: TGCAGTGCTAGCCCAGCGGGGGAGCAGTTCTTC. Its protein is CSASPAGEQFF.

The chain is built from TRBV24-1 and TRBJ2-2, with D possibly matching TRBD1 (6 bases). The CDR3 contains 16 residues. Germline V gene lookup returns CDR1 KGHDR and CDR2 SFDVKD. The V and J ends lost 6 bases and 6 bases respectively, with 19 bases between them. CDR3 bases: TGTGCCACCAGTCCTCTGGGGGCAGGGGCGGCCGGGGAGCTGTTTTTT. Amino acid sequence: CATSPLGAGAAGELFF.

The chain is built from TRBV5-4 and TRBJ2-1, with 9 nucleotides matching TRBD2. The junction had 12 bases not matched to a gene; V was cut back by 4 bases and J by 4 bases. The CDR3 contains 17 residues. Germline CDR1 reads SGHNT; CDR2 reads YYREEE (reference sequence). CDR3 sequence reads: CASSPHPTSGPYNEQFF. The CDR3 nucleotides are TGTGCCAGCAGCCCGCACCCCACTAGCGGGCCTTACAATGAGCAGTTCTTC.

The chain uses TRBV6-5 and TRBJ1-4; weak D call: TRBD1 (6 bases). Trimming cost V 6 bases and J 7 bases, with 9 bases left between them. Germline V gene data show CDR1 as MNHEY and CDR2 as SVGAGI. This CDR3 region has 12 residues. CDR3 sequence reads: CASRAGAEKLFF. CDR3 nucleotides: TGTGCCAGCAGAGCAGGGGCTGAAAAACTGTTTTTT.

This chain links TRBV5-1 with TRBJ1-1; D unresolved. This CDR3 region has 14 residues. CDR1 is SGHRS, CDR2 YFSETQ, per germline. V was pared by 2 bases and J by 1 base, with 9 bases between. Here the CDR3 reads CASSFDPGNTEAFF. The CDR3, as DNA: TGCGCCAGCAGCTTCGATCCGGGGAACACTGAAGCTTTCTTT.

This clone was recorded once. V and J are TRBV5-1 and TRBJ1-5, with D maybe TRBD1 (6 bases). CDR1 is SGHRS, CDR2 YFSETQ, per germline. V was pared by 4 bases and J by 5 bases, with 10 bases between. The CDR3 runs to 13 residues. The CDR3 loop reads CASSQNRDQPQHF. The DNA for the CDR3 is TGCGCCAGCAGCCAGAACAGGGATCAGCCCCAGCATTTT.

J is TRBJ1-2 and V is TRBV30, with unresolved D. This CDR3 contains 14 residues. V was clipped by 0 bases and J by 8 bases, with 16 bases between them. The germline CDR1 and CDR2 sequences are GTSNPN and SVGIG (reference sequence). DNA for the CDR3: TGTGCCTGGAGTGTATCGAAGTACGGTCGAGGCTACACCTTC. Its translation is CAWSVSKYGRGYTF.

V usage is TRBV4-3 and J usage is TRBJ2-2; D is uncertain. The V and J ends lost 3 bases and 4 bases respectively, with 9 bases between them. Germline V gene sequence: CDR1 LGHNA, CDR2 YSLEER. The length of the CDR3 is 14 residues. CDR3 DNA: TGCGCCAGCAGCCAGTATAGCAGCACCGGGGAGCTGTTTTTT. Amino acid sequence: CASSQYSSTGELFF.

This clone has just a few counts. This chain links TRBV12-5 with TRBJ1-1; 7 positions match TRBD1. The V gene end was trimmed by 7 bases and the J gene end by 9 bases; junction bases not matched to a gene: 8. CDR1 is LGHNT, CDR2 FRNRAP, per germline. CDR3 length: 12 residues. This chain's CDR3 is CASALDRAQAFF. DNA of the CDR3: TGTGCTAGTGCCCTCGACAGGGCTCAAGCTTTCTTT.

In its sample, this clone was seen once. The genes are TRBV5-4 and TRBJ2-7; D is perhaps TRBD1 (6 bases). Germline V gene lookup returns CDR1 SGHNT and CDR2 YYREEE (reference sequence). There are 16 residues in the CDR3. Trimming removed 0 bases from V and 3 bases from J, with 16 bases in between. CDR3 in DNA: TGTGCCAGCAGCTTGGCCCCCAGGGGTGGAAGCTACGAGCAGTACTTC. Translating gives CASSLAPRGGSYEQYF.

This chain links TRBV23-1 with TRBJ1-2; D is uncertain. TRBV23-1 has ORF status, its function being uncertain. This CDR3 is built from 14 residues. Trimming pared 4 bases from V and 8 bases from J, leaving 17 bases between. For the CDR3, the DNA is TGCGCCAGCAGTCCCCCGGGAGGGTTTTGGGGCTACACCTTC. Translation gives CASSPPGGFWGYTF.

The CDR3 region has the DNA TGTGCCAGCTCTGTCCCGGGACAGCACAATCAGCCCCAGCATTTT. It specifies CASSVPGQHNQPQHF. The chain combines TRBV28 with TRBJ1-5, with 7 nucleotides matching TRBD1. This CDR3 is built from 15 residues. CDR1 and CDR2 from the germline V gene are MDHEN and SYDVKM. The trim removed 8 bases at V and 3 bases at J, leaving 10 bases unmatched.

The J gene is TRBJ1-5, the V gene TRBV2, with 8 positions matching TRBD1. CDR1 is SNHLY and CDR2 is FYNNEI in the germline V gene. Trimming cost V 8 bases and J 1 base; bases outside gene matches: 10. The CDR3 covers 16 residues. The CDR3 region has the DNA TGTGCCAGCGCGGGGGCAGGGGGCGGAAGCAATCAGCCCCAGCATTTT. Its protein is CASAGAGGGSNQPQHF. The whole variable domain, filled in from reference TRBV2 and TRBJ1-5, reads EPEVTQTPSHQVTQMGQEVILRCVPISNHLYFYWYRQILGQKVEFLVSFYNNEISEKSEIFDDQFSVERPDGSNFTLKIRSTKLEDSAMYFCASAGAGGGSNQPQHFGDGTRLSIL.

This clone was observed a single time. This rearrangement joins TRBV30 to TRBJ1-5, with D perhaps matching TRBD1 (5 bases). Germline V gene data show CDR1 as GTSNPN and CDR2 as SVGIG (reference sequence). CDR3 size: 12 residues. The V and J ends lost 0 bases and 10 bases respectively, with 10 bases between them. The CDR3 nucleotides are TGTGCCTGGAGTGTACTGGGGGGTCCCCAGCATTTT. Protein: CAWSVLGGPQHF.

This CDR3 reads CATSDLDPGEGDGYTF. The CDR3, as DNA: TGTGCCACCAGTGATCTCGACCCGGGCGAAGGGGATGGCTACACCTTC. The chain employs TRBV24-1 and TRBJ1-2; D may be TRBD1 (5 bases). The germline V gene encodes CDR1 KGHDR and CDR2 SFDVKD. V was clipped by 3 bases and J by 6 bases, with 19 bases between them. The CDR3 totals 16 residues.